The rows below give T cell receptor beta chains drawn from one sample of a study of technical replicates of blood from several donors. Clones were sequenced by immunoSEQ multiplex PCR, and TCRdb holds only the in-frame ones, with some missing. The table shows approximately 78,000 clones, with roughly 92% occurring only once. Sequencing used T cells isolated from PBMCs. The origin of the receptors is a human donor in good health. Both conserved end residues are part of each CDR3. A D gene is named only where the DNA matches it firmly.

CDR3: CASSRDREGQETQYF
V: TRBV19
D: TRBD1

CDR3: CASSPPSGSSYEQYF
V: TRBV7-6
D: TRBD2

CDR3: CASSLGDSTDTQYF
V: TRBV5-1
D: .

CDR3: CASSLDFPLGQGAYGYTF
V: TRBV11-2
D: TRBD1

CDR3: CASSLAGDTDEQYF
V: TRBV28
D: .

CDR3: CASSLGGQGYEQYF
V: TRBV5-1
D: .

CDR3: CSVILAGLYNEQFF
V: TRBV29-1
D: TRBD2

CDR3: CASSPGQGRYEQYF
V: TRBV7-2
D: .

CDR3: CASSHGPGGSGDISTDTQYF
V: TRBV4-3
D: .

CDR3: CASTLPILDVQETQYF
V: TRBV5-1
D: .

CDR3: CASSSNNEQFF
V: TRBV6-5
D: .

CDR3: CASSLGDSFGDTQYF
V: TRBV11-3
D: .

CDR3: CSVRGDEQFF
V: TRBV29-1
D: TRBD2

CDR3: CAWSLGGPYEQYF
V: TRBV30
D: .

CDR3: CAILPRGLTPYEQYF
V: TRBV5-8
D: .

CDR3: CAWSTSGSLSF
V: TRBV30
D: TRBD2

CDR3: CSVDQGTSDTQYF
V: TRBV29-1
D: .

CDR3: CAWDRSTSGEQYF
V: TRBV30
D: .

CDR3: CASSLSPGGLNEQFF
V: TRBV28
D: TRBD2

CDR3: CASSKPWTGDCNQPQHF
V: TRBV21-1
D: .

CDR3: CASSQVGWGDTEAFF
V: TRBV14
D: .

CDR3: CASSPLETGHGYTF
V: TRBV5-6
D: .

CDR3: CASSVVAGTYNEQFF
V: TRBV2
D: TRBD2

CDR3: CASSQFDRETQYF
V: TRBV4-1
D: .

CDR3: CSVDPPSPNYNEQFF
V: TRBV29-1
D: .

CDR3: CASSPGLAELTETQYF
V: TRBV19
D: TRBD2

CDR3: CASSLGQARSYEQYF
V: TRBV7-3
D: .

CDR3: CASSPRLLAGRNEQYF
V: TRBV7-9
D: TRBD2

CDR3: CASSASGEGYTF
V: TRBV9
D: .

CDR3: CASSFWNRDWPFREQFF
V: TRBV28
D: .

CDR3: CASSPGMDQPQHF
V: TRBV4-3
D: .

CDR3: CAWTAYNEQFF
V: TRBV30
D: .

CDR3: CASSVGGENTEAFF
V: TRBV9
D: .

CDR3: CASSSRFLAGDTDTQYF
V: TRBV7-2
D: TRBD2

CDR3: CASSWGQGNTEAFF
V: TRBV5-1
D: TRBD1

CDR3: CASSLETGNTEAFF
V: TRBV5-6
D: .

CDR3: CASSKQGNYGYTF
V: TRBV7-9
D: TRBD1

CDR3: CASSLGENTEAFF
V: TRBV18
D: .

CDR3: CASSPIGGTGPYNEQFF
V: TRBV18
D: .

CDR3: CASSPRTAQETQYF
V: TRBV18
D: .

CDR3: CASEDRGRRAPEAFF
V: TRBV28
D: TRBD1

CDR3: CASRWSFGETQYF
V: TRBV19
D: .

CDR3: CAWSVGGEQYF
V: TRBV30
D: .

CDR3: CASSEGLISYEQYF
V: TRBV9
D: .

CDR3: CASSISGGRHNEQFF
V: TRBV19
D: TRBD2

CDR3: CASSQVRGSGDTQYF
V: TRBV4-3
D: .

CDR3: CASSLLWTSSNEQFF
V: TRBV28
D: TRBD2

CDR3: CASRTGFTEAFF
V: TRBV28
D: TRBD1

CDR3: CASSWDRATEAFF
V: TRBV5-1
D: TRBD1